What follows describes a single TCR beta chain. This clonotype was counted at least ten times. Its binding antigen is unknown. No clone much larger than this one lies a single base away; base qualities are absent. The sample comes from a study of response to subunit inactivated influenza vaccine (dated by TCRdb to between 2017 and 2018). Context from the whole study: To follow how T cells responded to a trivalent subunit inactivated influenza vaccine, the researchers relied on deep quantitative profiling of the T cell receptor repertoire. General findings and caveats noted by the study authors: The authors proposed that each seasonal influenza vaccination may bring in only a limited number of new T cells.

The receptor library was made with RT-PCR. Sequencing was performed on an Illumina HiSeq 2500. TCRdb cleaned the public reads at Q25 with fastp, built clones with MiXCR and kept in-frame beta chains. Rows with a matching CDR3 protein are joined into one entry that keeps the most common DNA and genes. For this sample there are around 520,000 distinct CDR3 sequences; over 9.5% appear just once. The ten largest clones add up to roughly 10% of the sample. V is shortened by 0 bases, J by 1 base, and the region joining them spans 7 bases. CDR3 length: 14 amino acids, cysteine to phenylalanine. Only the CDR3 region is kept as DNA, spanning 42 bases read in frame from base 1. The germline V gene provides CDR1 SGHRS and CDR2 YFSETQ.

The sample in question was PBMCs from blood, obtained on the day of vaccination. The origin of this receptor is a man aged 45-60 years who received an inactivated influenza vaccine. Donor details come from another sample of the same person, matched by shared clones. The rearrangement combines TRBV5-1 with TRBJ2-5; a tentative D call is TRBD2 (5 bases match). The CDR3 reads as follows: CASSLGGSQETQYF. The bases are TGCGCCAGCAGCTTGGGAGGGAGCCAAGAGACCCAGTACTTC.